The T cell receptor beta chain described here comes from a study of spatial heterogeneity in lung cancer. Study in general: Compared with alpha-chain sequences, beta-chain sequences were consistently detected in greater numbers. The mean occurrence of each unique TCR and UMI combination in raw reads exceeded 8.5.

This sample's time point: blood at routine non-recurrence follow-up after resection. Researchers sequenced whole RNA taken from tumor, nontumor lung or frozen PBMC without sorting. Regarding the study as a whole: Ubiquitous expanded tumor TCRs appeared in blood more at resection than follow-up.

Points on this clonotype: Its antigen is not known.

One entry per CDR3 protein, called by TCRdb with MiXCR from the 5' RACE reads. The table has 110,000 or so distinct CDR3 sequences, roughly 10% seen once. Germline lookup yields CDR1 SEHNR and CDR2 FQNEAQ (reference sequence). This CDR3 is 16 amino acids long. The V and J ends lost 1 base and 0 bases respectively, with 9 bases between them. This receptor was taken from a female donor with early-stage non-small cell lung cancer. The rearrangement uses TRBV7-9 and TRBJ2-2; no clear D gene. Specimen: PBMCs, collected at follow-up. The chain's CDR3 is CASSLVALANTGELFF. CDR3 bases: TGTGCCAGCAGCTTAGTTGCTCTCGCGAACACCGGGGAGCTGTTTTTT.